Each of the 24 T cell receptor beta chains below was sequenced from the same sample in a study of PD-L1 blockade in urothelial cancer (dated by TCRdb to about 2017). Library preparation used the immunoSEQ multiplex PCR assay. The immuneACCESS repertoire file appears here via TCRdb, limited to in-frame rearrangements. These files lack a portion of the clones; in checked studies, under half of the deficit traces to unresolved V genes, and the cause of the others is not known. The sample table shows around 130,000 clones, and 65% to 85% are seen once. About 2.9% of the sample goes to the ten largest clones. The sample's time point label, in plain terms: pretreatment peripheral blood. The sample here was PBMCs, taken around atezolizumab (anti-PD-L1) treatment. These receptor sequences come from a man between 45 and 60 years old with urothelial cancer.

The chain couples TRBV6-6 to TRBJ2-3; D is possibly TRBD1 (6 bases). The CDR3 covers 16 residues. The ends were cut back, 0 bases at V and 0 bases at J, with 10 bases in the middle. The germline gives CDR1 MNHNY, CDR2 SVGAGI (reference sequence). The CDR3 region is CASSYSTGPSTDTQYF. CDR3 sequence (DNA): TGTGCCAGCAGTTACTCTACAGGGCCCAGCACAGATACGCAGTATTTT.

CDR3 DNA sequence: TGTGCCAGTAGTATCGGACAGGTTTTGCAGAATTCACCCCTCCACTTT. It translates to CASSIGQVLQNSPLHF. The V and J genes are TRBV19 and TRBJ1-6; 7 nucleotides match TRBD1. Germline V CDR1 and CDR2: LNHDA, SQIVND (reference sequence). This CDR3 has 16 residues. The junction had 9 bases not matched to a gene; V was cut back by 3 bases and J by 7 bases. The variable domain in full, completed from reference TRBV19 and TRBJ1-6, reads DGGITQSPKYLFRKEGQNVTLSCEQNLNHDAMYWYRQDPGQGLRLIYYSQIVNDFQKGDIAEGYSVSREKKESFPLTVTSAQKNPTAFYLCASSIGQVLQNSPLHFGNGTRLTVT.

The rearrangement uses TRBV11-2 and TRBJ2-5; 12 nucleotides line up with TRBD2. This CDR3 comprises 16 residues. Germline values: CDR1 SGHAT, CDR2 FQNNGV. J was trimmed by 5 bases and V by 5 bases; bases with no gene match: 9. CDR3 DNA sequence: TGTGCCAGCAGCACCTCCGGGACTAGCGGGCGGGAGACCCAGTACTTC. It translates to CASSTSGTSGRETQYF. Supplemented by reference TRBV11-2 and TRBJ2-5, the full variable domain reads EAGVAQSPRYKIIEKRQSVAFWCNPISGHATLYWYQQILGQGPKLLIQFQNNGVVDDSQLPKDRFSAERLKGVDSTLKIQPAKLEDSAVYLCASSTSGTSGRETQYFGPGTRLLVL.

The rearrangement links TRBV7-2 to TRBJ2-1, with 9 bases matching TRBD2. The CDR3 has 15 amino acids. Trimming took 3 bases from V and 9 from J; bases not matched to a gene: 9. Germline values: CDR1 SGHTA, CDR2 FQGNSA. The CDR3 loop reads CASSFEPSGIREQFF. Written as DNA, the CDR3 is TGTGCCAGCAGCTTCGAGCCTAGCGGGATTCGTGAGCAGTTCTTC.

V is TRBV28 and J is TRBJ2-2; 8 positions agree with TRBD1. Trimming cost V 5 bases and J 4 bases; bases outside gene matches: 15. Germline V CDR1 and CDR2: MDHEN, SYDVKM. The CDR3 length is 18 residues. The CDR3 coding sequence is TGTGCCAGCAGTCCGCCCCCCGGAGCAGGGGGCTCCACCGGGGAGCTGTTTTTT. Its protein is CASSPPPGAGGSTGELFF.

This clone showed up just once. The junction departs from germline at one end; a sequencing error may be responsible. The V call is TRBV28, the J call TRBJ2-1; TRBD2 aligns across 11 bases. Germline loops: CDR1 MDHEN, CDR2 SYDVKM. The CDR3 totals 14 residues. CDR3 nucleotide sequence: TGTGCCAGCAGTCCCAGTTTAGCGGGAGGGTTCTTTGTCTTC. It is translated as CASSPSLAGGFFVF.

Concerning this clone: This same CDR3 is encoded by further DNA sequences in the sample. This sequence joins TRBV5-1 and TRBJ1-1; 7 bases agree with TRBD1. V gave up 3 bases and J gave up 8 bases; unmatched junction bases: 4. Germline CDR1 is SGHRS and CDR2 is YFSETQ. The CDR3 has 12 residues. CDR3 nucleotides: TGCGCCAGCAGCTACCGACAGGGAGAAGCTTTCTTT. Its translation is CASSYRQGEAFF.

V and J are TRBV27 and TRBJ1-5; TRBD1 matches at 8 bases. V lost 6 bases, J lost 6 bases, and 7 bases stayed unmatched. Per the germline V gene, CDR1 is MNHEY and CDR2 is SMNVEV (reference sequence). CDR3 length: 14 amino acids. CDR3 residues: CASSPGQGGQPQHF. CDR3 bases: TGTGCCAGCAGCCCCGGACAGGGAGGTCAGCCCCAGCATTTT.

The CDR3, as DNA: TGTGCCAGCAGCGCCAGGCAGCAAGAGACCCAGTACTTC. It codes for CASSARQQETQYF. This chain connects TRBV7-9 to TRBJ2-5; D remains ambiguous. Germline CDR1 and CDR2: SEHNR and FQNEAQ (reference sequence). CDR3 length: 13 amino acids. With 5 bases removed from V and 2 bases from J, the gap between germline ends came to 9 bases.

The CDR3, as DNA: TGTGCCTGGACTCCCCCGAGCTCCTACAATGAGCAGTTCTTC. This translates into CAWTPPSSYNEQFF. The chain links TRBV30 to TRBJ2-1; no reliable D call. Trimming pared 4 bases from V and 0 bases from J, leaving 10 bases between. The CDR3 is made up of 14 amino acids. In germline, CDR1 is GTSNPN, CDR2 SVGIG (reference sequence). Supplemented by reference TRBV30 and TRBJ2-1, the full variable domain reads SQTIHQWPATLVQPVGSPLSLECTVEGTSNPNLYWYRQAAGRGLQLLFYSVGIGQISSEVPQNLSASRPQDRQFILSSKKLLLSDSGFYLCAWTPPSSYNEQFFGPGTRLTVL.

A remark on this clone: Other DNA sequences from this sample encode an identical CDR3 as well. The V call is TRBV7-2, the J call TRBJ1-2; D is possibly TRBD1 (6 bases). Trimming left V 1 base short and J 4 bases short, with 10 bases between. This CDR3 has 14 amino acids. Germline V gene sequence: CDR1 SGHTA, CDR2 FQGNSA. For the CDR3, the DNA is TGTGCCAGCAGCTTAGGGACAGCGAGCTATGGCTACACCTTC. Its translation is CASSLGTASYGYTF.

The rearrangement links TRBV7-2 to TRBJ1-4, with D perhaps matching TRBD1 (6 bases). The CDR3 is made up of 14 amino acids. With 6 bases removed from V and 2 bases from J, the gap between germline ends came to 10 bases. The germline V gene has CDR1 SGHTA and CDR2 FQGNSA. The CDR3 region has the DNA TGTGCCAGCAGTTGGACAGTCACTAATGAAAAACTGTTTTTT. Protein sequence: CASSWTVTNEKLFF.

This clone appeared a single time. The chain is built from TRBV5-1 and TRBJ1-4; D is possibly TRBD1 (5 bases). The germline CDR1 and CDR2 sequences are SGHRS and YFSETQ. The CDR3 runs 15 residues. The V and J ends lost 2 bases and 8 bases respectively, with 16 bases between them. The CDR3 DNA sequence: TGCGCCAGCAGCTTCCGGGGGGAGTCTGGGGAAAAACTGTTTTTT. Translating gives CASSFRGESGEKLFF. Full variable domain (rest looked up from reference TRBV5-1 and TRBJ1-4): KAGVTQTPRYLIKTRGQQVTLSCSPISGHRSVSWYQQTPGQGLQFLFEYFSETQRNKGNFPGRFSGRQFSNSRSEMNVSTLELGDSALYLCASSFRGESGEKLFFGSGTQLSVL.

This clone was counted a single time. This sequence joins TRBV18 and TRBJ1-1; D is unclear. Trimming pared 2 bases from V and 5 bases from J, leaving 6 bases between. Germline CDR1 is KGHSH and CDR2 is LQKENI. The CDR3 runs 12 residues. The CDR3 sequence is CASSPGRTEAFF. CDR3 in DNA: TGTGCCAGCTCACCAGGGAGGACTGAAGCTTTCTTT. Full variable domain (rest looked up from reference TRBV18 and TRBJ1-1): NAGVMQNPRHLVRRRGQEARLRCSPMKGHSHVYWYRQLPEEGLKFMVYLQKENIIDESGMPKERFSAEFPKEGPSILRIQQVVRGDSAAYFCASSPGRTEAFFGQGTRLTVV.

The chain uses TRBV6-4 and TRBJ2-1; 16 nucleotides agree with TRBD2. The CDR3 is 13 residues long. Trimming removed 8 bases from V and 10 bases from J; junction bases left unmatched: 2. In germline, CDR1 is MRHNA, CDR2 SNTAGT. The CDR3 protein is CASAGLAGGEQFF. The CDR3 nucleotides are TGTGCCAGCGCGGGACTAGCGGGAGGGGAGCAGTTCTTC.

The chain carries TRBV28 and TRBJ2-3, with 10 bases that match TRBD2. J was trimmed by 2 bases and V by 1 base; bases with no gene match: 21. Germline V gives CDR1 MDHEN, CDR2 SYDVKM. The CDR3 totals 22 residues. CDR3 in amino acids: CASSLYPAPGTGLADLTDTQYF. CDR3 DNA: TGTGCCAGCAGTTTATACCCCGCCCCGGGAACCGGACTAGCGGATCTCACAGATACGCAGTATTTT.

This rearrangement joins TRBV11-1 to TRBJ2-7, with 7 nucleotides matching TRBD1. V gave up 5 bases and J gave up 5 bases; unmatched junction bases: 3. This CDR3 region has 12 residues. Germline V gene sequence: CDR1 SGHAT, CDR2 FQDESV (reference sequence). The CDR3 DNA sequence: TGTGCCAGCAGCCAAACAGGGGACGAGCAGTACTTC. This encodes CASSQTGDEQYF.

This chain connects TRBV10-1 to TRBJ2-7; D is unresolved. V was shortened by 7 bases and J by 3 bases, with 19 bases between the two germline ends. Per the germline V gene, CDR1 is WNHNN and CDR2 is SYGVQD (reference sequence). The CDR3 is 15 residues long. CDR3: CASTVIRYRYYEQYF. The CDR3, as DNA: TGCGCCAGCACCGTTATACGCTACCGATACTACGAGCAGTACTTC.

This chain uses TRBV6-6 with TRBJ2-1, with 8 nucleotides matching TRBD2. Germline V gives CDR1 MNHNY, CDR2 SVGAGI (reference sequence). This CDR3 spans 16 amino acids. J lost 8 bases, V lost 4 bases, and 13 bases had no gene match. CDR3 sequence: CASSWGSGRAGDEQFF. DNA for the CDR3: TGTGCCAGCAGTTGGGGATCCGGGAGGGCGGGCGATGAGCAGTTCTTC.

The rearrangement uses TRBV7-8 and TRBJ1-2; no clear D. Trimming removed 1 base at V and 2 bases at J, with 11 bases between. Germline assignment: CDR1 SGHVS and CDR2 FQNEAQ. The CDR3 totals 15 residues. The CDR3 protein is CASSLEQTVNYGYTF. The DNA of the CDR3 is TGTGCCAGCAGCTTAGAACAAACCGTGAACTATGGCTACACCTTC.

The chain uses TRBV28 and TRBJ2-3, with D unclear. The CDR3 covers 14 residues. Between the trimmed V and J ends, which lost 2 bases and 2 bases, there was a span of 8 bases. Germline V gene lookup returns CDR1 MDHEN and CDR2 SYDVKM. The CDR3: CASSLTEYTDTQYF. The CDR3 region has the DNA TGTGCCAGCAGTTTAACGGAGTACACAGATACGCAGTATTTT.

The chain links TRBV28 to TRBJ1-1; TRBD1 might be the D (5 bases). The germline CDR1 and CDR2 sequences are MDHEN and SYDVKM. Trimming pared 6 bases from V and 2 bases from J, leaving 10 bases between. This CDR3 is built from 13 residues. The CDR3 sequence: CASRLGVNTEAFF. The CDR3 DNA reads TGTGCCAGCAGGCTAGGGGTAAACACTGAAGCTTTCTTT.

The V call is TRBV30, the J call TRBJ1-5; D perhaps matches TRBD1 (6 bases). Germline V gene lookup returns CDR1 GTSNPN and CDR2 SVGIG (reference sequence). Between the trimmed V and J ends, which lost 0 bases and 3 bases, there was a span of 12 bases. The CDR3 covers 15 residues. The chain's CDR3 is CAWSVLSGVNQPQHF. The CDR3 DNA follows: TGTGCCTGGAGTGTATTATCAGGGGTCAATCAGCCCCAGCATTTT.

Only one count was recorded for this clone. This chain links TRBV10-2 with TRBJ1-5, with 9 bases that match TRBD1. This CDR3 spans 15 amino acids. V dropped 2 bases and J dropped 9; count of bases not matched to a gene: 8. Germline values: CDR1 WSHSY, CDR2 SAAADI. The CDR3 is CASSEGGQGRLPQHF. The DNA of the CDR3 is TGCGCCAGCAGTGAGGGTGGACAGGGGAGGCTGCCCCAGCATTTT.